This T cell receptor beta chain was captured by sequencing in a study of radiotherapy plus CTLA-4 blockade in lung cancer. The overall study: With over 25% of patients having disease control, objective responses were seen in approximately 18%.

General study points: In blood, tumor-derived TCR clones expanded after radiotherapy plus ipilimumab.

Trimming shortened V by 8 bases and J by 11 bases, and 15 bases separated the two germline ends. The V gene's germline CDR1 is ENHRY and CDR2 SYGVKD. This CDR3 has 11 amino acids. Lung cancer patients with chemo-refractory metastatic non-small-cell disease were given focal radiation plus CTLA-4 blockade with ipilimumab. Concerning this clone: Its antigen remains unidentified. Other DNA sequences in the same sample also yield this CDR3.

Sequencing was performed with immunoSEQ multiplex PCR; in TCRdb, only in-frame clones are kept and a portion is missing. This sample has roughly 100,000 clones, with about 83% found just once. Sequencing used peripheral blood, obtained from a patient treated with radiotherapy plus ipilimumab. The sequence came from a human donor with non-small cell lung cancer that progressed on radiotherapy plus ipilimumab. Some clones in this sample may be carry-over from other donors' samples. The chain employs TRBV10-3 and TRBJ1-1; D perhaps matches TRBD1 (6 bases). Written as DNA, the CDR3 is TGTGCCATCCGGGGGGAGGGGGAGGCTTTCTTT. Protein sequence: CAIRGEGEAFF.